This T cell receptor beta chain emerged from a study of cytomegalovirus exposure and HLA in healthy donors. Background on the study: The study placed around 80% of its 398 genotyped donors in the Caucasian-associated ancestry cluster.

The study, taken as a whole, reports: Presence/absence comparisons presumed near-even sequencing depth among donors. In a later analysis, roughly 17,000 TCR beta sequences were associated with HLA alleles at 0.05 false discovery rate. The authors reported that TCR beta sequences could predict HLA-A and HLA-B alleles. These predictions were accurate for most subjects in the first cohort.

V lost 2 bases and J lost 0, with 4 bases in between. Germline-derived CDR1 and CDR2 are MNHNS and SASEGT. The CDR3 has 13 amino acids. Details on this clone: Its antigen is undetermined.

Primers included in the PCR were 60 Vbeta and 13 Jbeta primers. Sequencing used immunoSEQ multiplex PCR; TCRdb keeps in-frame clones, though not all of them. This sample's table reports approximately 170,000 clones. The chain carries TRBV6-1 and TRBJ1-2; no clear D gene. The clonotype originates from a woman under 30 in good health and CMV-seropositive. The material sequenced was PBMCs. The CDR3 protein is CASSEYSNYGYTF. The CDR3 bases are TGTGCCAGCAGTGAATATTCTAACTATGGCTACACCTTC.